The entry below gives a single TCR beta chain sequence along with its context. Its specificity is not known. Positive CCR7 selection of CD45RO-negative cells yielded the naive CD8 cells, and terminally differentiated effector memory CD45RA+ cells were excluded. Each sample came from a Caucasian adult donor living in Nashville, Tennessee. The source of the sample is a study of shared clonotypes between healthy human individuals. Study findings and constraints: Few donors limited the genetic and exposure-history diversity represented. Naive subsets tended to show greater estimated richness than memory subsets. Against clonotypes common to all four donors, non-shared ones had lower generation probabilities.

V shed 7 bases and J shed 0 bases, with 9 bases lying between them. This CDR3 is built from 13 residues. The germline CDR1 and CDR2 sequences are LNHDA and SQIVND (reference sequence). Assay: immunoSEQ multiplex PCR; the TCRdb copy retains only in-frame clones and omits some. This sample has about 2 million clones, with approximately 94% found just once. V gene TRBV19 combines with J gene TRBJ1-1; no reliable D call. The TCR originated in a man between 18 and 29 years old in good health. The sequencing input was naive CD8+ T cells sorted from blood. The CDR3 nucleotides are TGTGCCAGTAATTATCAGTTGAACACTGAAGCTTTCTTT. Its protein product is CASNYQLNTEAFF.